This T cell receptor (beta chain) was sequenced during a study of identifying expanded T cells in peripheral blood. This clone was seen just once. Assay used: immunoSEQ multiplex PCR; TCRdb lists only in-frame clones, some missing. The sample holds 81,000 or so clones; about 83% are singletons and the top ten take around 20%. There are 14 residues in the CDR3. Germline CDR1 and CDR2: LNHDA and SQIVND (reference sequence). The V and J ends lost 4 bases and 3 bases respectively, with 10 bases between them. Sample: blood. The gene calls are TRBV19 and TRBJ1-5, with a weak D call TRBD1 (5 bases). This sequence originates from a person between 18 and 70 years old in good health. The CDR3 spells CASSKTVDNQPQHF. The CDR3 DNA reads TGTGCCAGTAGTAAGACAGTCGACAATCAGCCCCAGCATTTT.